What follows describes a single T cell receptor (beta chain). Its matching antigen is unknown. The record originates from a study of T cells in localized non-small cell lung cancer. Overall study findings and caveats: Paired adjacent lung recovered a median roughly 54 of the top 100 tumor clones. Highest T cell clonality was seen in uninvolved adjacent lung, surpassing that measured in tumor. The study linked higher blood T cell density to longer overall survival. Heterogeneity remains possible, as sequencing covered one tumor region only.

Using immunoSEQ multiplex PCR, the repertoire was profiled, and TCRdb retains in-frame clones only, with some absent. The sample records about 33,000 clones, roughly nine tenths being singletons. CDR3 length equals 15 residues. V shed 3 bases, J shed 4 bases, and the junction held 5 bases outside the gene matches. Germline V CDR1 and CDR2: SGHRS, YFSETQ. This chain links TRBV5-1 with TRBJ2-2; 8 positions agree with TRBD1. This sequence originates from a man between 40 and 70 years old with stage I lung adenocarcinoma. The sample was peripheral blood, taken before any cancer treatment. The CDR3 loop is CASSSGTGGTGELFF. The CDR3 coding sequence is TGCGCCAGCAGCTCCGGGACAGGAGGCACCGGGGAGCTGTTTTTT.